These 18 T cell receptor beta chains share one sample of origin, sequenced in a study of blood T cells in healthy people across ages. A second roughly 6 to 12 cycle PCR used barcoded and J-beta primers. TCRdb re-called the 5' RACE reads with MiXCR, one entry per CDR3 protein. The top ten hold about an eighth of the sample, which has over 950,000 distinct CDR3 sequences, more than 30% seen once. The sample comprised blood. These receptors were collected from a man younger than 35 in good health.

This clonotype was counted between two and nine times. The V gene is TRBV7-2, the J gene TRBJ2-5, with 7 bases that match TRBD1. Trimming took 5 bases from V and 6 from J; bases not matched to a gene: 9. CDR3 length: 14 residues. The germline CDR1 and CDR2 sequences are SGHTA and FQGNSA. The CDR3 protein is CASSTRQGGQTQYF. The CDR3 DNA follows: TGTGCCAGCAGCACCCGACAGGGTGGGCAGACCCAGTACTTC.

This rearrangement joins TRBV10-2 to TRBJ2-1; D perhaps matches TRBD1 (6 bases). This CDR3 has 15 residues. V was pared by 0 bases and J by 10 bases, with 16 bases between. Germline CDR1 reads WSHSY; CDR2 reads SAAADI. The CDR3 reads CASSESGTGPYEQFF. The CDR3 DNA reads TGCGCCAGCAGTGAGTCTGGAACAGGGCCCTACGAGCAGTTCTTC.

This clonotype appeared a few times. The chain recombines TRBV20-1 with TRBJ2-3; D is possibly TRBD1 or TRBD2 (5 bases each). Trimming removed 0 bases at V and 4 bases at J, with 14 bases between. Germline loops: CDR1 DFQATT, CDR2 SNEGSKA (reference sequence). CDR3 length: 15 residues. CDR3 loop: CSARDRGVVPDTQYF. The CDR3 DNA reads as TGCAGTGCTAGAGATCGGGGCGTCGTCCCAGATACGCAGTATTTT.

This chain uses TRBV3-1 with TRBJ1-6; TRBD1 agrees at 10 bases. The germline V gene has CDR1 LGHDT and CDR2 YNNKEL (reference sequence). This CDR3 has 18 amino acids. The V gene end was trimmed by 2 bases and the J gene end by 5 bases; junction bases not matched to a gene: 9. CDR3 loop: CASSQFMDRGRNNSPLHF. The CDR3 DNA follows: TGTGCCAGCAGCCAATTCATGGACAGGGGGAGGAATAATTCACCCCTCCACTTT. Using reference TRBV3-1 and TRBJ1-6 for the parts outside the CDR3, the full variable domain is DTAVSQTPKYLVTQMGNDKSIKCEQNLGHDTMYWYKQDSKKFLKIMFSYNNKELIINETVPNRFSPKSPDKAHLNLHINSLELGDSAVYFCASSQFMDRGRNNSPLHFGNGTRLTVT.

The J gene is TRBJ2-1, the V gene TRBV5-1, with D perhaps TRBD2 (5 bases). Germline-derived CDR1 and CDR2 are SGHRS and YFSETQ. Deletions cut 4 bases from V and 8 bases from J, with 22 bases between. This CDR3 is built from 16 residues. The CDR3 DNA is TGCGCCAGCAGCCCGACCCGGGGAGAACTACGATATGAGCAGTTCTTC. Its translation: CASSPTRGELRYEQFF.

The CDR3 DNA follows: TGTGCCAGCAGCTTAAGGGCAGGGGGATATGAAAAACTGTTTTTT. It yields the protein CASSLRAGGYEKLFF. The V and J genes are TRBV13 and TRBJ1-4, with TRBD1 matching over 7 bases. This CDR3 contains 15 residues. Losses at the gene ends were 2 bases for V and 6 bases for J; bases not matched to a gene: 6. Germline CDR1 PRHDT, CDR2 FYEKMQ (reference sequence).

The chain joins TRBV14 to TRBJ1-3; 7 bases agree with TRBD1. Trimming at V came to 3 bases and at J to 0 bases, leaving 14 bases not matched to a gene. The CDR3 is made up of 19 amino acids. Germline CDR1 is SGHDN and CDR2 is FVKESK. The CDR3 sequence is CASSQVLGQLTLSGNTIYF. The CDR3 coding sequence is TGTGCCAGCAGCCAGGTCCTGGGACAGCTAACCCTCTCTGGAAACACCATATATTTT.

This clonotype was seen at least ten times. One end of the junction fails to match germline, which may point to a read error. This chain links TRBV6-6 with TRBJ2-1; D remains ambiguous. From germline, CDR1 is MNHNY and CDR2 SVGAGI (reference sequence). The length of the CDR3 is 14 residues. The CDR3 here is CASSPGPDRFEEFF. Written as DNA, the CDR3 is TGTGCCAGCAGTCCGGGCCCAGATAGATTTGAGGAGTTCTTC.

This clonotype turned up a few times. The chain carries TRBV7-2 and TRBJ1-5, with a tentative D call TRBD1 (5 bases). Germline-derived CDR1 and CDR2 are SGHTA and FQGNSA. The V end was cut by 2 bases, the J end by 3 bases, with 20 bases between. The CDR3 covers 18 residues. CDR3 sequence reads: CASSLHRWGGKPNQPQHF. As DNA, the CDR3 is TGTGCCAGCAGCTTACATAGATGGGGCGGGAAGCCCAATCAGCCCCAGCATTTT.

This clonotype has just a few counts. This chain connects TRBV10-3 to TRBJ2-1; no firm D call. The V end was cut by 4 bases, the J end by 3 bases, with 10 bases between. Germline V gene sequence: CDR1 ENHRY, CDR2 SYGVKD. The CDR3 totals 14 residues. CDR3 bases: TGTGCCATCAGTGCGGGCGCGGTCTACAATGAGCAGTTCTTC. Translated: CAISAGAVYNEQFF.

This chain uses TRBV3-1 with TRBJ2-1; the D gene is possibly TRBD2 (6 bases). Germline V gives CDR1 LGHDT, CDR2 YNNKEL (reference sequence). The CDR3 is made up of 12 amino acids. Between the trimmed V and J ends, which lost 4 bases and 8 bases, there was a span of 9 bases. CDR3 residues: CASSRRGDEQFF. CDR3 DNA: TGTGCCAGCAGCCGTCGCGGGGATGAGCAGTTCTTC.

The gene calls are TRBV12-3 or TRBV12-4 and TRBJ1-1; tentatively, D is TRBD1 (5 bases). The CDR3 is 16 amino acids. Trimming took off 5 bases at V and 0 bases at J, with 16 bases between the two ends. CDR3 protein: CASSPPGYVMNTEAFF. Written as DNA, the CDR3 is TGTGCCAGCAGTCCCCCAGGGTATGTCATGAACACTGAAGCTTTCTTT.

This clonotype has more than one count but fewer than ten. The rearrangement links TRBV29-1 to TRBJ1-4, with 7 bases lining up with TRBD1. V was pared by 5 bases and J by 4 bases, with 4 bases of the junction left unmatched. There are 13 residues in the CDR3. Per the germline V gene, CDR1 is SQVTM and CDR2 is ANQGSEA. For the CDR3, the DNA is TGCAGCGTTCAATCAGGGGGTAATGAAAAACTGTTTTTT. This translates into CSVQSGGNEKLFF.

The genes are TRBV18 and TRBJ2-1, with 11 positions matching TRBD1. The CDR3 runs 13 residues. The V and J ends lost 6 bases and 6 bases, in that order; junction bases with no gene match: 1. Per the germline V gene, CDR1 is KGHSH and CDR2 is LQKENI. DNA of the CDR3: TGTGCCAGCTCGGGACAGGGGGTCAATGAGCAGTTCTTC. Its translation is CASSGQGVNEQFF.

V gene TRBV3-1 combines with J gene TRBJ2-1; D gene uncertain. Deletions cut 1 base from V and 10 bases from J, with 14 bases between. Germline CDR1 and CDR2: LGHDT and YNNKEL (reference sequence). The CDR3 contains 14 residues. Here the CDR3 reads CASSQADTPYEQFF. Here the CDR3 DNA reads TGTGCCAGCAGCCAAGCAGACACTCCCTACGAGCAGTTCTTC.

This rearrangement joins TRBV20-1 to TRBJ1-2; a weak D match, TRBD1 (6 bases). The V gene's germline CDR1 is DFQATT and CDR2 SNEGSKA (reference sequence). The CDR3 loop spans 13 amino acids. V dropped 4 bases and J dropped 1 base, with 10 bases sitting between them. CDR3 sequence: CSAKTQGNYGYTF. In nucleotides, the CDR3 is TGCAGTGCTAAAACACAGGGTAACTATGGCTACACCTTC.

This clonotype was observed at least ten times. The V call is TRBV12-3 or TRBV12-4, the J call TRBJ2-1; D perhaps matches TRBD1 (5 bases). This CDR3 spans 12 amino acids. Deletions cut 4 bases from V and 7 bases from J, with 8 bases between. This chain's CDR3 is CASSSPGNEQFF. In DNA form, the CDR3 reads TGTGCCAGCAGTTCCCCAGGGAATGAGCAGTTCTTC.

A few counts support this clonotype. This chain uses TRBV20-1 with TRBJ2-1; D is perhaps TRBD1 (5 bases). The CDR3 has 14 residues. V was cut by 2 bases and J by 6 bases, with 14 bases left in between. Germline V gives CDR1 DFQATT, CDR2 SNEGSKA (reference sequence). CDR3 in DNA: TGCAGTGCTAGAAGCCAGGGTTTGTTCAATGAGCAGTTCTTC. Its protein is CSARSQGLFNEQFF.